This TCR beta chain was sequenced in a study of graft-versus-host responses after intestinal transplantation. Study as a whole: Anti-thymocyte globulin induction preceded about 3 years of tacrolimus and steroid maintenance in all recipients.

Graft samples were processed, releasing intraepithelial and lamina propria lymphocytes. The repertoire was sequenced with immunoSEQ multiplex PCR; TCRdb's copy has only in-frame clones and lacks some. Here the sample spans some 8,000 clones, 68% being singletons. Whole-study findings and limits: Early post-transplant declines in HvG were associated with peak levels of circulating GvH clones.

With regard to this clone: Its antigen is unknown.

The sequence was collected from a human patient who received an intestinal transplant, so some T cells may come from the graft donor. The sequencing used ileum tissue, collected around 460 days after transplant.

CDR3 protein: CASSLYRGKYEQYF. The CDR3 DNA sequence: TGTGCCAGCAGTTTATACAGGGGGAAGTACGAGCAGTACTTC. The chain is built from TRBV28 and TRBJ2-7; 8 bases map to TRBD1. Trimming at V came to 1 base and at J to 4 bases, leaving 3 bases not matched to a gene. CDR3 size: 14 residues. Germline CDR1 is MDHEN and CDR2 is SYDVKM.